These 26 T cell receptor beta chains originate from one sample sequenced in a study of cytomegalovirus exposure and HLA in healthy donors. The PCR used 60 Vbeta and 13 Jbeta primers. Here immunoSEQ multiplex PCR was the method, and the copy in TCRdb shows in-frame clones only, minus some. This table holds approximately 150,000 clones, around four fifths found once. Sequencing input: PBMCs. The origin of the receptors is an older woman in good health and CMV-seropositive.

The chain employs TRBV4-3 and TRBJ2-7; 7 bases align to TRBD2. The germline V gene has CDR1 LGHNA and CDR2 YSLEER. V was clipped by 6 bases and J by 3 bases; unmatched bases: 11. This CDR3 region has 15 residues. CDR3 nucleotide sequence: TGCGCCAGCAGTCCTTTTTGGGAGGGCAGCTACGAGCAGTACTTC. Amino acids: CASSPFWEGSYEQYF.

The chain couples TRBV30 to TRBJ1-3; D uncertain. Germline V gene lookup returns CDR1 GTSNPN and CDR2 SVGIG (reference sequence). V was shortened by 2 bases and J by 0 bases, with 5 bases between the two germline ends. This CDR3 comprises 13 residues. DNA of the CDR3: TGTGCCTGGAGTCCAGGCTCTGGAAACACCATATATTTT. Translated: CAWSPGSGNTIYF.

The rearrangement uses TRBV4-3 and TRBJ2-1, with a weak D call TRBD2 (6 bases). Germline V gene data show CDR1 as LGHNA and CDR2 as YSLEER. Deletions cut 4 bases from V and 6 bases from J, with 10 bases between. The CDR3 is 13 amino acids. The CDR3 spells CASSRSRGNEQFF. CDR3 coding DNA: TGCGCCAGCAGCCGCTCGCGGGGCAATGAGCAGTTCTTC.

This chain links TRBV5-1 with TRBJ1-1; 10 positions match TRBD1. The trim removed 2 bases at V and 1 base at J, leaving 5 bases unmatched. Germline values: CDR1 SGHRS, CDR2 YFSETQ. The CDR3 extends over 16 amino acids. CDR3 DNA: TGCGCCAGCAGCTTCCGGGACAGGGGAAGGAACACTGAAGCTTTCTTT. Protein: CASSFRDRGRNTEAFF.

This chain joins TRBV4-1 and TRBJ1-2, with a tentative D call TRBD1 (5 bases). V was cut by 1 base and J by 1 base, with 7 bases left in between. Germline V CDR1 and CDR2: MGHRA, YSYEKL. The CDR3 covers 14 residues. CDR3: CASSQGTLNYGYTF. Here the CDR3 DNA reads TGCGCCAGCAGCCAAGGGACACTTAACTATGGCTACACCTTC.

The chain has TRBV9 and TRBJ2-1, with D possibly TRBD1 on 6 matching bases. CDR1 is SGDLS and CDR2 is YYNGEE in the germline V gene. V was shortened by 0 bases and J by 7 bases, with 11 bases between the two germline ends. CDR3 length equals 14 residues. For the CDR3, the DNA is TGTGCCAGCAGCGTAGAGGACAGTTTGAATGAGCAGTTCTTC. As protein: CASSVEDSLNEQFF.

J is TRBJ2-1 and V is TRBV28; possibly TRBD2 for D (7 bases). V lost 4 bases and J 5 bases, leaving 21 bases between the germline ends. This CDR3 is 17 amino acids long. Germline lookup yields CDR1 MDHEN and CDR2 SYDVKM. The DNA for the CDR3 is TGTGCCAGCAGTTCCGGGGCGGGGGCGGGAGCTAACAATGAGCAGTTCTTC. It specifies CASSSGAGAGANNEQFF.

The chain combines TRBV27 with TRBJ2-7; maybe TRBD1 (5 bases). Trimming took 6 bases from V and 5 from J, leaving 14 bases between them. Germline V CDR1 and CDR2: MNHEY, SMNVEV (reference sequence). CDR3 length equals 13 residues. CDR3 sequence reads: CASSPRQLDEQYF. CDR3 coding DNA: TGTGCCAGCAGCCCTCGACAGTTGGACGAGCAGTACTTC.

The rearrangement joins TRBV7-9 to TRBJ1-2; no clear D. Per the germline V gene, CDR1 is SEHNR and CDR2 is FQNEAQ (reference sequence). The CDR3 loop spans 14 amino acids. The V and J ends lost 5 bases and 8 bases respectively, with 18 bases between them. CDR3 coding DNA: TGTGCCAGCAGCCTCGAGGTCGGTTTATTGGGCTACACCTTC. It is translated as CASSLEVGLLGYTF.

This rearrangement joins TRBV27 to TRBJ2-7; 9 nucleotides agree with TRBD1. The CDR3 contains 14 residues. Looked up from germline, CDR1 is MNHEY and CDR2 is SMNVEV (reference sequence). J gave up 0 bases and V 5 bases, and 2 bases lay outside the gene matches. For the CDR3, the DNA is TGTGCCAGCAGTCAGACAGGGGGCTCCTACGAGCAGTACTTC. This sequence encodes CASSQTGGSYEQYF.

V usage is TRBV28 and J usage is TRBJ2-2; 11 bases are a match to TRBD2. The CDR3 spans 17 residues. V shed 7 bases, J shed 1 base, and the junction held 8 bases outside the gene matches. Looked up from germline, CDR1 is MDHEN and CDR2 is SYDVKM. In DNA form, the CDR3 reads TGTGCCAGCAACACCGGGACTAGCGGACTGAACACCGGGGAGCTGTTTTTT. This translates into CASNTGTSGLNTGELFF.

The chain uses TRBV19 and TRBJ1-1; 7 bases align to TRBD1. Germline-derived CDR1 and CDR2 are LNHDA and SQIVND (reference sequence). This CDR3 is built from 17 residues. J gave up 1 base and V 0 bases, and 8 bases lay outside the gene matches. CDR3 DNA sequence: TGTGCCAGTAGTATAGATGCAGGGGACAGAACGAACACTGAAGCTTTCTTT. This gives the protein CASSIDAGDRTNTEAFF.

The chain combines TRBV13 with TRBJ2-7; D unclear. The CDR3 runs to 12 residues. The V gene lost 0 bases and the J gene lost 4 bases, with 4 bases spanning the gap. CDR1 PRHDT and CDR2 FYEKMQ come from the germline V gene (reference sequence). CDR3 sequence: CASSLGRYEQYF. The CDR3 region has the DNA TGTGCCAGCAGCTTAGGCAGGTACGAGCAGTACTTC.

CDR3 nucleotide sequence: TGTGCCTGGAGTGGAACGGGTTACGAGCAGTACTTC. This encodes CAWSGTGYEQYF. The genes are TRBV30 and TRBJ2-7, with D unresolved. The CDR3 length is 12 residues. The V end lost 1 base, the J end lost 4 bases, and 8 bases lay between the germline ends. CDR1 is GTSNPN, CDR2 SVGIG, per germline (reference sequence).

The V and J genes are TRBV29-1 and TRBJ1-4; the match to TRBD1 covers 7 bases. With 7 bases clipped from V and 0 bases from J, the junction kept 2 bases outside the gene matches. Germline V gene lookup returns CDR1 SQVTM and CDR2 ANQGSEA. This CDR3 region has 13 residues. CDR3: CSGGTATNEKLFF. CDR3 nucleotide sequence: TGCAGCGGAGGGACAGCAACTAATGAAAAACTGTTTTTT.

This chain links TRBV4-1 with TRBJ2-5; 13 nucleotides match TRBD2. Germline V lookup: CDR1 MGHRA, CDR2 YSYEKL. J was trimmed by 7 bases and V by 5 bases; bases with no gene match: 7. The CDR3 sequence is 15 residues long. CDR3 nucleotides: TGCGCCAGCAGCGAAGTGGGACTAGCGGGGCGGACCCAGTACTTC. It specifies CASSEVGLAGRTQYF.

V is TRBV7-2 and J is TRBJ2-3; TRBD2 might be the D (5 bases). The V gene lost 1 base and the J gene lost 6 bases, with 8 bases spanning the gap. Per germline, CDR1 SGHTA and CDR2 FQGNSA. The CDR3 has 13 residues. This chain's CDR3 is CASSLGGLDTQYF. The CDR3 DNA sequence: TGTGCCAGCAGCTTAGGAGGGTTGGATACGCAGTATTTT.

This clone was detected only a few times. This sequence joins TRBV7-9 and TRBJ2-5; TRBD1 is a possible D gene (5 bases). Looked up from germline, CDR1 is SEHNR and CDR2 is FQNEAQ (reference sequence). The V end lost 5 bases, the J end lost 4 bases, and 17 bases lay between the germline ends. The CDR3 contains 15 residues. CDR3 sequence reads: CASSDAGARGETQYF. Here the CDR3 DNA reads TGTGCCAGCAGCGACGCTGGGGCTCGAGGAGAGACCCAGTACTTC. The variable domain in full, completed from reference TRBV7-9 and TRBJ2-5, reads DTGVSQNPRHKITKRGQNVTFRCDPISEHNRLYWYRQTLGQGPEFLTYFQNEAQLEKSRLLSDRFSAERPKGSFSTLEIQRTEQGDSAMYLCASSDAGARGETQYFGPGTRLLVL.

This chain connects TRBV28 to TRBJ1-5; D not resolved. V was shortened by 6 bases and J by 0 bases, with 18 bases between the two germline ends. Germline V gives CDR1 MDHEN, CDR2 SYDVKM. This CDR3 region has 17 residues. The CDR3 region is CASSTRELTYSNQPQHF. The CDR3 DNA reads TGTGCCAGCAGCACTAGGGAGCTCACATATAGCAATCAGCCCCAGCATTTT. Full variable domain (rest looked up from reference TRBV28 and TRBJ1-5): DVKVTQSSRYLVKRTGEKVFLECVQDMDHENMFWYRQDPGLGLRLIYFSYDVKMKEKGDIPEGYSVSREKKERFSLILESASTNQTSMYLCASSTRELTYSNQPQHFGDGTRLSIL.

The rearrangement uses TRBV9 and TRBJ2-5; TRBD2 aligns across 7 bases. The CDR3 totals 17 residues. Looked up from germline, CDR1 is SGDLS and CDR2 is YYNGEE. J gave up 1 base and V 0 bases, and 9 bases lay outside the gene matches. CDR3 nucleotides: TGTGCCAGCAGCGTAGCTCGGGCTAGCGGAGGCCAAGAGACCCAGTACTTC. It encodes CASSVARASGGQETQYF. The full variable domain, with the rest looked up from reference TRBV9 and TRBJ2-5, is DSGVTQTPKHLITATGQRVTLRCSPRSGDLSVYWYQQSLDQGLQFLIQYYNGEERAKGNILERFSAQQFPDLHSELNLSSLELGDSALYFCASSVARASGGQETQYFGPGTRLLVL.

The J gene is TRBJ2-1, the V gene TRBV20-1; D not resolved. The germline V and J ends were trimmed by 6 bases and 8 bases, with 11 bases remaining between them. The CDR3 runs 11 residues. The germline V gene has CDR1 DFQATT and CDR2 SNEGSKA (reference sequence). CDR3 in DNA: TGCAGTGCCACCGCTAGTGATGAGCAGTTCTTC. Its protein product is CSATASDEQFF.

The chain combines TRBV5-1 with TRBJ2-7, with TRBD2 matching over 7 bases. The ends lost 0 bases at V and 0 bases at J; junction bases unmatched: 12. Germline V gene sequence: CDR1 SGHRS, CDR2 YFSETQ. There are 18 residues in the CDR3. The CDR3: CASSLEPTGGVTSYEQYF. The DNA for the CDR3 is TGCGCCAGCAGCTTGGAACCGACGGGGGGAGTTACCTCCTACGAGCAGTACTTC.

The CDR3 coding sequence is TGTGCCAGCAGCCAGACTAGCGGGAGCCAGAGAGAGCAGTACTTC. Encoded protein: CASSQTSGSQREQYF. The chain recombines TRBV11-1 with TRBJ2-7, with 12 bases matching TRBD2. CDR1 and CDR2 from the germline V gene are SGHAT and FQDESV (reference sequence). The CDR3 is 15 amino acids. V lost 5 bases and J lost 7; bases outside the gene matches: 9.

CDR3 nucleotides: TGTGCCAGCAGCTTACTGGACAGGGGACAGACCCAGTACTTC. This encodes CASSLLDRGQTQYF. This rearrangement joins TRBV7-2 to TRBJ2-5; TRBD1 agrees at 9 bases. With V trimmed by 2 bases and J by 6 bases, 4 bases remained unmatched. The germline V gene has CDR1 SGHTA and CDR2 FQGNSA. This CDR3 has 14 residues.

The V call is TRBV5-6, the J call TRBJ2-5; 7 positions match TRBD1. This CDR3 spans 14 amino acids. Trimming took 3 bases from V and 5 from J; bases not matched to a gene: 7. CDR1 and CDR2 (germline): SGHDT, YYEEEE. CDR3 coding DNA: TGTGCCAGCAGCTCAACAGGGGAAAGGGAGACCCAGTACTTC. Residues: CASSSTGERETQYF.

This chain connects TRBV7-9 to TRBJ2-3, with 11 bases fitting TRBD1. Unmatched junction bases numbered 21, after V lost 7 bases and J lost 6 bases. The CDR3 has 19 residues. Germline loops: CDR1 SEHNR, CDR2 FQNEAQ (reference sequence). The CDR3 nucleotides are TGTGCCAGCACCCCACTCCTGGACAGGGGGCGACGGGTAAAGGATACGCAGTATTTT. It translates to CASTPLLDRGRRVKDTQYF.